Below, one T cell receptor (beta chain) is given with its context. CDR3 size: 15 residues. The junction had 10 bases not matched to a gene; V was cut back by 4 bases and J by 3 bases. From germline, CDR1 is SGHDT and CDR2 YYEEEE. This entry is derived from a study of blood T cell repertoires in COVID-19. The table came from immunoSEQ multiplex PCR; TCRdb's copy has only in-frame clones and leaves some out. This table has roughly 500,000 clones, roughly 87% appearing once. This TCR was recovered from a man aged 18 to 29 with COVID-19, enrolled during active disease. Sequenced sample: peripheral blood. The chain links TRBV5-6 to TRBJ2-7; the match to TRBD1 covers 7 bases. DNA for the CDR3: TGTGCCAGCAGCCGGACAGGCAGTCGAGACTACGAGCAGTACTTC. Its protein product is CASSRTGSRDYEQYF.